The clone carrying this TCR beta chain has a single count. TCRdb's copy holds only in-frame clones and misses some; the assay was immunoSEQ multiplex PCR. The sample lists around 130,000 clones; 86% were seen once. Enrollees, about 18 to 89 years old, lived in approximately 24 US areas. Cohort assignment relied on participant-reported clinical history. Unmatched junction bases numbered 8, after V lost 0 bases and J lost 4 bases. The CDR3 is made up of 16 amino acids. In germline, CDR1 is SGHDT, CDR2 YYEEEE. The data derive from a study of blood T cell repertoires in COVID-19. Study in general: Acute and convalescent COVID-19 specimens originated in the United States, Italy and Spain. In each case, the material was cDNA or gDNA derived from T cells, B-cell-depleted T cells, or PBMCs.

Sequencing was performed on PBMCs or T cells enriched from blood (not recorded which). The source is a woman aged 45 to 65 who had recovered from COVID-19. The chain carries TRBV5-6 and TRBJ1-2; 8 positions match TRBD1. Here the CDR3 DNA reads TGTGCCAGCAGCTTGGAAGGACAGGGCAGTAGCTATGGCTACACCTTC. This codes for CASSLEGQGSSYGYTF. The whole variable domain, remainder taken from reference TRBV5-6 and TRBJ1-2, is DAGVTQSPTHLIKTRGQQVTLRCSPKSGHDTVSWYQQALGQGPQFIFQYYEEEERQRGNFPDRFSGHQFPNYSSELNVNALLLGDSALYLCASSLEGQGSSYGYTFGSGTRLTVV.